The clone carrying this T cell receptor (beta chain) appeared many times. Its antigen remains unknown. TCRdb processed the 5' RACE reads anew with MiXCR; each CDR3 protein has one entry. This sample carries roughly 300,000 distinct CDR3 sequences, 6.5% to 10% of them seen once, and the ten largest clones take 14% to 15%. V was pared by 2 bases and J by 7 bases, with 11 bases between. Germline CDR1 is SQVTM and CDR2 is ANQGSEA. This CDR3 is built from 12 residues. The entry originates in a study of CD8 T cells in ankylosing spondylitis. General observations from the study: Disease-linked clones reportedly showed significant enrichment in matched ankylosing spondylitis synovial fluid. Several highly homologous variants made up a TCR beta motif, and this motif appeared characteristic of ankylosing spondylitis blood.

Input material: blood, either unsorted or a sorted T cell fraction (not recorded which). The sequence was collected from a male donor with ankylosing spondylitis. This chain links TRBV29-1 with TRBJ1-1, with D unresolved. The CDR3 DNA reads TGCAGCGTTGAAAAAAGGCGGCGTGAAGCTTTCTTT. Translated: CSVEKRRREAFF. The complete variable domain, with remaining parts taken from reference TRBV29-1 and TRBJ1-1, reads SAVISQKPSRDICQRGTSLTIQCQVDSQVTMMFWYRQQPGQSLTLIATANQGSEATYESGFVIDKFPISRPNLTFSTLTVSNMSPEDSSIYLCSVEKRRREAFFGQGTRLTVV.